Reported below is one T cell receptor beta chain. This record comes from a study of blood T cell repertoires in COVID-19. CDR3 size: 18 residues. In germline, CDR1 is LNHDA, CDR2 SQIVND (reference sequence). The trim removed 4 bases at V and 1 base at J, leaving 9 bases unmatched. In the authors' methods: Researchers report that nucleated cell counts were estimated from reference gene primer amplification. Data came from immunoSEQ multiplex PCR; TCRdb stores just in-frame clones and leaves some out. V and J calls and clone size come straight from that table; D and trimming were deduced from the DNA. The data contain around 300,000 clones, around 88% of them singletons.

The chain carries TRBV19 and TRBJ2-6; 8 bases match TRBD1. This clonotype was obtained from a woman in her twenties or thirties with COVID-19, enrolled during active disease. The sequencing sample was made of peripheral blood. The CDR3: CASSRDRGSGSGANVLTF. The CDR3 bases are TGTGCCAGTAGTAGAGACAGGGGTTCGGGGTCTGGGGCCAACGTCCTGACTTTC.